These 4 T cell receptor beta chains were all obtained from the same sample, sequenced in a study of molecular identifiers for immune sequencing clone quantification. TCRdb called the PCR reads again in MiXCR, with one record for every CDR3 protein. The sample lists around 460,000 distinct CDR3 sequences, around 23% seen once, with under 0.85% in the top ten. Sequencing input: naive CD8+ T cells from blood, with Jurkat cell RNA spiked in. This sample's subset: FACS-sorted CD8+CD4-CCR7+CD45RA+ naive T cells. These receptor sequences come from a human donor in good health. Some libraries in this study had Jurkat cell RNA spiked in.

The genes are TRBV7-8 and TRBJ2-5; 9 positions match TRBD1. Germline V gene data show CDR1 as SGHVS and CDR2 as FQNEAQ. With V trimmed by 1 base and J by 5 bases, 8 bases remained unmatched. The CDR3 has 16 amino acids. The CDR3, as DNA: TGTGCCAGCAGCTTAGTTCCGGGACAGGGAGAGGAGACCCAGTACTTC. Amino acids: CASSLVPGQGEETQYF.

The gene calls are TRBV3-1 and TRBJ1-2; D may be TRBD1 (6 bases). The CDR3 loop spans 17 amino acids. Germline V gives CDR1 LGHDT, CDR2 YNNKEL (reference sequence). The V end lost 1 base, the J end lost 6 bases, and 21 bases lay between the germline ends. DNA for the CDR3: TGTGCCAGCAGCCAAGCAAACAGGGCCCCCCCACAAGATGGCTACACCTTC. This codes for CASSQANRAPPQDGYTF.

This clonotype occurred many times. The chain has TRBV12-5 and TRBJ2-5, with TRBD2 matching over 7 bases. Germline V gene lookup returns CDR1 LGHNT and CDR2 FRNRAP. The CDR3 contains 18 residues. V lost 0 bases, J lost 1 base, and 11 bases stayed unmatched. CDR3 residues: CASGLVLAEEPTQETQYF. DNA for the CDR3: TGTGCTAGTGGTTTGGTTCTAGCGGAGGAGCCGACCCAAGAGACCCAGTACTTC.

The chain carries TRBV20-1 and TRBJ2-3; 11 positions match TRBD2. V shed 2 bases, J shed 1 base, and the junction held 14 bases outside the gene matches. CDR1 is DFQATT and CDR2 is SNEGSKA in the germline V gene (reference sequence). The CDR3 runs 19 residues. The CDR3 spells CSARHLYGSGREGTDTQYF. CDR3 DNA: TGCAGTGCTAGACACCTTTATGGTAGCGGGAGGGAGGGCACAGATACGCAGTATTTT.